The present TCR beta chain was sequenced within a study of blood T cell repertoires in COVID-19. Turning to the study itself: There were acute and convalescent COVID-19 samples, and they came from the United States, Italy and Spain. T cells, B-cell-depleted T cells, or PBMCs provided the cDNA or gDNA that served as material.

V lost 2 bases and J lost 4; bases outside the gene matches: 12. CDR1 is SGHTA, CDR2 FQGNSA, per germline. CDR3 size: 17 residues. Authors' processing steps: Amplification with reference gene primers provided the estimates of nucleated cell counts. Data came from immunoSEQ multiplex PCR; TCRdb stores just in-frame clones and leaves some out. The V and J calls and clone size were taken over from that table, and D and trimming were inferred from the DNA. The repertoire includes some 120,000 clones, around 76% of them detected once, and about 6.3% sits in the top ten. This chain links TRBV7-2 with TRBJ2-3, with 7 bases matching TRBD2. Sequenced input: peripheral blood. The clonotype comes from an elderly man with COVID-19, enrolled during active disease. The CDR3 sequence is CASSLLREFEYADTQYF. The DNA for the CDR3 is TGTGCCAGCAGCTTATTGCGGGAGTTTGAATACGCAGATACGCAGTATTTT.